Sequencing of this T cell receptor (beta chain) was carried out in a study of T cell changes during pregnancy in multiple sclerosis. Only in-frame clones appear in the TCRdb table, and some are missing; sequencing was by immunoSEQ multiplex PCR. The sample consists of approximately 92,000 clones, about 94% of them appearing once. This CDR3 is built from 11 residues. The ends were cut back, 3 bases at V and 15 bases at J, with 12 bases in the middle. Germline lookup yields CDR1 SEHNR and CDR2 FQNEAQ (reference sequence). The source material was peripheral blood, sampled after pregnancy. The chain employs TRBV7-9 and TRBJ2-1; no definite D call. This sequence was found in a female donor with multiple sclerosis, enrolled in a pregnancy study. Here the CDR3 reads CASSFSSDPFF. The CDR3 DNA reads as TGTGCCAGCAGCTTCTCAAGCGACCCGTTCTTC.